This record concerns one T cell receptor (beta chain) sequence. Profiled with immunoSEQ multiplex PCR; TCRdb holds only in-frame clones, not every one. The sample consists of about 110,000 clones, 75% to 95% of them appearing once. The data originate from a study of OX40 agonist ivuxolimab in advanced cancers. Study summary: Patients got intravenous ivuxolimab at 0.01 to 10 mg/kg every 2 weeks. Partial responses, seen in three patients, involved one hepatocellular carcinoma and two cutaneous melanomas.

Per the germline V gene, CDR1 is SEHNR and CDR2 is FQNEAQ (reference sequence). CDR3 length equals 16 residues. V lost 4 bases, J lost 2 bases, and 14 bases lay in between. The J gene is TRBJ1-4, the V gene TRBV7-9, with D unresolved. Source: CD4+ or CD8+ T cells sorted from blood, taken in a trial of the OX40 agonist ivuxolimab. The sequence was obtained from an adult with an advanced solid tumor such as melanoma, head and neck, liver or kidney cancer. CDR3 coding DNA: TGTGCCAGCAGCTCCCCTAAGACGGCGACTAATGAAAAACTGTTTTTT. Amino acid sequence: CASSSPKTATNEKLFF. Variable domain in full (rest from reference TRBV7-9 and TRBJ1-4): DTGVSQNPRHKITKRGQNVTFRCDPISEHNRLYWYRQTLGQGPEFLTYFQNEAQLEKSRLLSDRFSAERPKGSFSTLEIQRTEQGDSAMYLCASSSPKTATNEKLFFGSGTQLSVL.